This TCR beta chain comes out of a study of identifying expanded T cells in peripheral blood. Assay used: immunoSEQ multiplex PCR; TCRdb lists only in-frame clones, some missing. The sample gives approximately 130,000 clones, 75% to 90% of which show up once; more than 7% is in the top ten. About this clone: Its antigen is not identified.

Findings and caveats of the study: Clone count variance between roughly two-week samples rose with total template count. Over around two and four weeks, about 17 and 20 clones changed, versus roughly 1.2 between replicates.

There are 15 residues in the CDR3. V dropped 6 bases and J dropped 5; count of bases not matched to a gene: 11. CDR1 and CDR2 from the germline V gene are ENHRY and SYGVKD. The gene calls are TRBV10-3 and TRBJ1-1; 8 bases are shared with TRBD1. The origin of this receptor is a person aged 18-70 years in good health. The sequenced sample consisted of blood. CDR3 nucleotide sequence: TGTGCCATCAGGGGGGGACAGGAGCAGGGGACTGAAGCTTTCTTT. This sequence encodes CAIRGGQEQGTEAFF.